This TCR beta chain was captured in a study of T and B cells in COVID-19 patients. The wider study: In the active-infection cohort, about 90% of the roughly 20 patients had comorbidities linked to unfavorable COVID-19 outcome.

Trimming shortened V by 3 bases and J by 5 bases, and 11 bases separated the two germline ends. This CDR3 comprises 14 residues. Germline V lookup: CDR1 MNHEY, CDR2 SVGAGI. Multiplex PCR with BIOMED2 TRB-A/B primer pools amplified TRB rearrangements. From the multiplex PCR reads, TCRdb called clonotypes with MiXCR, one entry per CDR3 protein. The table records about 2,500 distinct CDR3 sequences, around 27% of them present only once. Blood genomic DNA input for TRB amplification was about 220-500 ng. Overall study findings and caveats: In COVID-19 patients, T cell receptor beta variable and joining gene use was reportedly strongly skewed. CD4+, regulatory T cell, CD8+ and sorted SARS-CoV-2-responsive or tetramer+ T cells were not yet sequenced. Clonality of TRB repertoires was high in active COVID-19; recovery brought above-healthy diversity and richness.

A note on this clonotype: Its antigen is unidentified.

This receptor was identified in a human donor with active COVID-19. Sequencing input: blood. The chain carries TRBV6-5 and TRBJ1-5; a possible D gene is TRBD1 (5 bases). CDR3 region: CASSYGGLYQPQHF. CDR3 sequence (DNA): TGTGCCAGCAGTTATGGGGGTTTGTATCAGCCCCAGCATTTT.